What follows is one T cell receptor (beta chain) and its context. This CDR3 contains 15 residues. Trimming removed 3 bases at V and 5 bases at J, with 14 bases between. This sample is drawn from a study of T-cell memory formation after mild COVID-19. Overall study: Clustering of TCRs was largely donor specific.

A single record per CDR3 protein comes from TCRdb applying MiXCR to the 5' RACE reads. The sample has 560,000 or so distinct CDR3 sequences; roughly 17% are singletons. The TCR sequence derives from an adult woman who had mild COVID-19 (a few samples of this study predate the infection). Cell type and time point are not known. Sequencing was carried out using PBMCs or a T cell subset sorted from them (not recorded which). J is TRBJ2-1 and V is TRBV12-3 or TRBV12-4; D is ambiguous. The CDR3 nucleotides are TGTGCCAGCAGTTTCTGGCCACCGTCGGACAATGAGCAGTTCTTC. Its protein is CASSFWPPSDNEQFF.